This TCR beta chain was recovered during a study of cytomegalovirus exposure and HLA in healthy donors. PCR employed 60 Vbeta and 13 Jbeta primers. TCRdb's table, derived via immunoSEQ multiplex PCR, lists solely in-frame clones and lacks some. The table shows fewer than 200,000 clones, with 75% to 80% occurring only once. On this clone: Its matching antigen is unknown.

Germline CDR1 is MNHEY and CDR2 is SVGAGI. The CDR3 runs 15 residues. The V end lost 5 bases, the J end lost 1 base, and 13 bases lay between the germline ends. Broader study findings: Most likely, a cluster of highly shared sequence variants arose as a sequencing artifact. The CMV antigen specificity of a few CMV-associated chains was confirmed through in vitro analysis.

Sequencing input: PBMCs. The rearrangement links TRBV6-5 to TRBJ2-3; possibly TRBD1 for D (5 bases). The TCR sequence derives from a woman in her forties or fifties in good health and CMV-seropositive. CDR3 amino acids: CASSPTTAGTDTQYF. CDR3 DNA: TGTGCCAGCAGTCCCACGACAGCAGGCACAGATACGCAGTATTTT.